A single sample is the source of the 3 T cell receptor beta chains below, sequenced in a study of T-cell reconstitution after alpha-beta-depleted transplantation in children. For TCRbeta, the library was prepared with unique molecular identifiers. TCRdb passed the PCR reads through MiXCR, listing each CDR3 protein once. The data contain 400,000 to 500,000 distinct CDR3 sequences, about a tenth of them seen just once; the ten biggest clones take up roughly 5.5%. The material sequenced was PBMCs from the stem cell graft donor, taken from the stem cell graft. The source is a human donor who donated a stem cell graft to a child with acute myeloid leukemia.

The V call is TRBV9, the J call TRBJ1-1; D is undetermined. The CDR3 is made up of 15 amino acids. Germline V gives CDR1 SGDLS, CDR2 YYNGEE. V was clipped by 4 bases and J by 2 bases, with 15 bases between them. CDR3 sequence reads: CASSPYMNDNTEAFF. The DNA for the CDR3 is TGTGCCAGCAGCCCCTATATGAACGATAACACTGAAGCTTTCTTT.

About this clonotype: A much larger clone lies one base from this, so it may be a read error. V usage is TRBV29-1 and J usage is TRBJ2-7; no definite D call. The length of the CDR3 is 12 residues. Germline V CDR1 and CDR2: SQVTM, ANQGSEA. V lost 5 bases and J 4 bases, leaving 12 bases between the germline ends. Here the CDR3 reads CSVQVDGYEQYF. The CDR3 coding sequence is TGCAGCGTTCAAGTGGATGGTTACGAGCAGTACTTC.

This clonotype showed up many times. The rearrangement uses TRBV5-5 and TRBJ1-1; 7 bases map to TRBD1. Trimming at V came to 4 bases and at J to 11 bases, leaving 14 bases not matched to a gene. Germline V gene lookup returns CDR1 SGHKS and CDR2 YYEKEE (reference sequence). The CDR3 loop spans 14 amino acids. CDR3 bases: TGTGCCAGCAGCGCCCAGACAGGGATACAGGAGGCTTTCTTT. Residues: CASSAQTGIQEAFF.